These T cell receptor beta chains were read from a single sample in a study of cytomegalovirus exposure and HLA in healthy donors. Assay: immunoSEQ multiplex PCR; the TCRdb copy retains only in-frame clones and omits some. The sample carries 300,000 or so clones, roughly four fifths recorded once. The sample comprised PBMCs. These receptors were obtained from a woman between 35 and 50 years old in good health and CMV-seropositive. The CDR3 runs from the conserved cysteine through the conserved F or W. Each record gives: CDR3 length, J gene, clone size, V gene, D gene, CDR3 protein, CDR3 DNA. The D gene is left open where the match is weak. Only part of the rows carry a size: once, few, many, or a class if the clone is expanded.

12	TRBJ2-1	NA	TRBV27	NA	CASTSGYNEQFF	TGTGCCAGCACAAGCGGTTACAATGAGCAGTTCTTC
15	TRBJ1-2	once	TRBV19	TRBD1	CASRPTGLANYGYTF	TGTGCCAGCAGACCGACAGGGTTAGCTAACTATGGCTACACCTTC
15	TRBJ2-5	NA	TRBV7-6	NA	CASSRLGPEEETQYF	TGTGCCAGCAGCCGGCTGGGCCCGGAGGAGGAGACCCAGTACTTC
19	TRBJ2-3	once	TRBV19	TRBD2	CASSSYSGLAGGYADTQYF	TGTGCCAGTAGTTCCTACTCGGGACTAGCGGGAGGATATGCAGATACGCAGTATTTT
16	TRBJ2-7	NA	TRBV7-8	NA	CASSPIRTLEAYEQYF	TGTGCCAGCAGCCCCATTCGGACTCTTGAGGCCTACGAGCAGTACTTC
15	TRBJ2-2	NA	TRBV7-2	TRBD1	CASSSQGAPTGELFF	TGTGCCAGCAGCTCCCAGGGGGCGCCTACCGGGGAGCTGTTTTTT
17	TRBJ2-4	NA	TRBV27	NA	CASMEMGGGRAKNSQYF	TGTGCCAGCATGGAGATGGGCGGGGGCAGGGCCAAAAACAGTCAGTACTTC
15	TRBJ2-1	once	TRBV29-1	TRBD2	CSVGKGGSGYNEQFF	TGCAGCGTCGGGAAGGGCGGGAGTGGGTACAATGAGCAGTTCTTC
17	TRBJ2-5	once	TRBV2	TRBD1	CASSEARPGGIGETQYF	TGTGCCAGCAGTGAAGCGCGTCCAGGGGGCATCGGGGAGACCCAGTACTTC
17	TRBJ2-7	NA	TRBV7-8	NA	CASSLVVAGRSSYEQYF	TGTGCCAGCAGCTTAGTAGTTGCGGGACGGTCCTCCTACGAGCAGTACTTC
17	TRBJ2-7	NA	TRBV14	TRBD2	CASSPRRSSGSSYEQYF	TGTGCCAGCAGCCCTCGACGGTCTAGCGGGAGCTCCTACGAGCAGTACTTC
14	TRBJ2-2	NA	TRBV29-1	TRBD2	CSVDYGRATGELFF	TGCAGCGTTGATTACGGGAGGGCCACCGGGGAGCTGTTTTTT
17	TRBJ2-3	NA	TRBV11-3	NA	CASSSTGTTPFTDTQYF	TGTGCCAGCAGCTCCACAGGGACTACCCCTTTCACAGATACGCAGTATTTT
14	TRBJ1-1	NA	TRBV13	NA	CASSSIGRNTEAFF	TGTGCCAGCAGCTCTATCGGGAGGAACACTGAAGCTTTCTTT
14	TRBJ2-5	NA	TRBV19	NA	CASSIDSSTSIQYF	TGTGCCAGTAGTATAGACTCCTCCACATCGATTCAGTACTTC
15	TRBJ2-1	NA	TRBV19	TRBD2	CASSIAGGRTDEQFF	TGTGCCAGTAGTATAGCGGGAGGAAGGACCGATGAGCAGTTCTTC
16	TRBJ2-6	NA	TRBV5-1	NA	CASSPTTVSGANGLTF	TGCGCCAGCAGTCCGACGACAGTCTCTGGGGCCAACGGCCTGACTTTC
15	TRBJ2-3	NA	TRBV30	TRBD1	CAWSYGTGFTDTQYF	TGTGCCTGGAGTTATGGGACAGGGTTCACAGATACGCAGTATTTT
16	TRBJ2-3	NA	TRBV2	TRBD2	CASSVSLAGRTDTQYF	TGTGCCAGCAGTGTTTCCCTAGCGGGGCGCACAGATACGCAGTATTTT
14	TRBJ2-1	NA	TRBV27	NA	CASSLSRLAREQFF	TGTGCCAGCAGTTTATCTCGGCTAGCAAGAGAGCAGTTCTTC
14	TRBJ1-1	NA	TRBV27	NA	CASSFGTTNTEAFF	TGTGCCAGCAGTTTCGGGACAACTAACACTGAAGCTTTCTTT
14	TRBJ1-4	few	TRBV6-6	NA	CASSYSSGSEKLFF	TGTGCCAGCAGTTACTCGTCAGGTTCGGAAAAACTGTTTTTT
12	TRBJ1-2	few	TRBV14	TRBD1	CASSQAGGGYTF	TGTGCCAGCAGCCAAGCAGGGGGTGGCTACACCTTC
17	TRBJ2-7	NA	TRBV6-1	TRBD2	CASSEDRGGAAVNEQYF	TGTGCCAGCAGTGAAGACCGGGGGGGGGCGGCCGTGAACGAGCAGTACTTC
15	TRBJ2-1	NA	TRBV6-1	NA	CAVGRDLSSYNEQFF	TGTGCAGTGGGGCGAGACCTCTCCTCCTACAATGAGCAGTTCTTC
12	TRBJ1-4	NA	TRBV27	NA	CASRSGIKKLFF	TGTGCCAGCAGGTCCGGGATTAAAAAACTGTTTTTT
15	TRBJ1-1	NA	TRBV7-8	NA	CASSDRTVRNTEAFF	TGTGCCAGCAGCGACCGGACAGTAAGGAACACTGAAGCTTTCTTT
15	TRBJ2-2	NA	TRBV19	NA	CASTLGGSGGGELFF	TGTGCCAGTACCCTAGGAGGTAGCGGCGGCGGGGAGCTGTTTTTT
17	TRBJ2-2	NA	TRBV23-1	NA	CASSQPRGHKNTGELFF	TGCGCCAGCAGTCAACCCAGGGGCCACAAGAACACCGGGGAGCTGTTTTTT
16	TRBJ1-4	few	TRBV5-1	TRBD1	CASGQGSLPTNEKLFF	TGCGCCAGCGGACAGGGTTCCCTCCCAACTAATGAAAAACTGTTTTTT
12	TRBJ1-1	NA	TRBV30	NA	CAWRLPGTEAFF	TGTGCCTGGAGACTTCCAGGGACTGAAGCTTTCTTT
15	TRBJ1-1	NA	TRBV15	NA	CATSRDRGSGTEAFF	TGTGCCACCAGCAGAGATCGGGGGAGCGGCACTGAAGCTTTCTTT
17	TRBJ2-2	once	TRBV7-9	TRBD1	CASSQKTGGIHTGELFF	TGTGCCAGCAGCCAAAAGACAGGGGGAATCCACACCGGGGAGCTGTTTTTT
14	TRBJ2-7	NA	TRBV15	TRBD2	CATSRELAASEQYF	TGTGCCACCAGCAGAGAACTAGCGGCAAGCGAGCAGTACTTC
17	TRBJ1-2	NA	TRBV27	NA	CASSLSRAEGGVYGYTF	TGTGCCAGCAGTTTATCAAGGGCGGAGGGAGGGGTATATGGCTACACCTTC
15	TRBJ2-1	NA	TRBV9	NA	CASSVEWTPYNEQFF	TGTGCCAGCAGCGTAGAGTGGACACCCTACAATGAGCAGTTCTTC
13	TRBJ1-2	NA	TRBV6-5	NA	CASRPEELYGYTF	TGTGCCAGCAGGCCGGAGGAGCTCTATGGCTACACCTTC
13	TRBJ1-1	NA	TRBV7-3	NA	CASSLDTNTEAFF	TGTGCCAGCAGCTTGGACACGAACACTGAAGCTTTCTTT
17	TRBJ2-6	NA	TRBV7-9	NA	CASSRGTPSSGANVLTF	TGTGCCAGCAGTCGGGGGACGCCGAGCTCTGGGGCCAACGTCCTGACTTTC
16	TRBJ2-3	once	TRBV10-3	TRBD2	CAISERLAGGTDTQYF	TGTGCCATCAGTGAACGGTTGGCGGGAGGCACTGATACGCAGTATTTT
11	TRBJ2-1	NA	TRBV27	TRBD2	CASGSSGEQFF	TGTGCCAGCGGGTCTAGCGGGGAGCAGTTCTTC
16	TRBJ2-1	NA	TRBV29-1	NA	CSVVESGRQSFNEQFF	TGCAGCGTTGTAGAATCAGGTCGGCAGAGTTTCAATGAGCAGTTCTTC
15	TRBJ1-2	NA	TRBV18	TRBD1	CASSPYLTGEDGYTF	TGTGCCAGCTCTCCATATTTGACAGGGGAAGATGGCTACACCTTC